These 25 T cell receptor beta chains were sequenced from one sample in a study of T cell changes during pregnancy in multiple sclerosis. Assay used: immunoSEQ multiplex PCR; TCRdb lists only in-frame clones, some missing. The sample has about 47,000 clones, roughly 89% seen once. Here the sequenced sample was peripheral blood, taken in the first trimester of pregnancy. The receptors shown here come from a female donor with multiple sclerosis, enrolled in a pregnancy study.

V and J are TRBV7-9 and TRBJ1-1; no reliable D call. The germline CDR1 and CDR2 sequences are SEHNR and FQNEAQ (reference sequence). Trimming pared 1 base from V and 3 bases from J, leaving 9 bases between. The CDR3 covers 14 residues. The CDR3 loop reads CASSLESEYTEAFF. CDR3 DNA sequence: TGTGCCAGCAGCTTAGAATCAGAATACACTGAAGCTTTCTTT.

The V call is TRBV6-5, the J call TRBJ1-2; 7 bases line up with TRBD1. V dropped 6 bases and J dropped 4; count of bases not matched to a gene: 8. This CDR3 contains 14 residues. CDR1 MNHEY and CDR2 SVGAGI come from the germline V gene. CDR3 region: CASSNWGQTYGYTF. CDR3 coding DNA: TGTGCCAGCAGCAACTGGGGACAGACCTATGGCTACACCTTC.

The genes are TRBV9 and TRBJ2-3, with 9 bases fitting TRBD2. Per germline, CDR1 SGDLS and CDR2 YYNGEE. V was pared by 0 bases and J by 7 bases, with 6 bases of the junction left unmatched. This CDR3 region has 15 residues. The CDR3 DNA follows: TGTGCCAGCAGCGTAGGCGGGGGGGCCCAAAATACGCAGTATTTT. This translates into CASSVGGGAQNTQYF.

This chain uses TRBV27 with TRBJ2-3, with 9 bases matching TRBD1. After removal of 2 bases from V and 4 bases from J, the junction contained 7 bases not matched to a gene. The CDR3 sequence is 16 residues long. The V gene's germline CDR1 is MNHEY and CDR2 SMNVEV (reference sequence). Here the CDR3 reads CASSLTGGVIADTQYF. Written as DNA, the CDR3 is TGTGCCAGCAGTTTAACAGGGGGCGTGATAGCAGATACGCAGTATTTT.

The chain links TRBV10-3 to TRBJ2-5, with 8 positions matching TRBD1. This CDR3 comprises 13 residues. The V gene's germline CDR1 is ENHRY and CDR2 SYGVKD. V lost 8 bases, J lost 4 bases, and 6 bases stayed unmatched. This CDR3 reads CAIGQGARETQYF. CDR3 bases: TGTGCCATCGGGCAGGGGGCGAGAGAGACCCAGTACTTC.

This clone appeared once. This chain joins TRBV30 and TRBJ2-1; TRBD2 matches 7 bases. After removal of 2 bases from V and 1 base from J, the junction contained 8 bases not matched to a gene. The CDR3 is 16 amino acids. Germline V gives CDR1 GTSNPN, CDR2 SVGIG (reference sequence). In DNA form, the CDR3 reads TGTGCCTGGAGTACCCTCGAGCGGGGATCCTACAATGAGCAGTTCTTC. This gives the protein CAWSTLERGSYNEQFF.

The genes are TRBV6-1 and TRBJ2-5, with TRBD1 identical over 9 bases. Per germline, CDR1 MNHNS and CDR2 SASEGT. Trimming cost V 6 bases and J 2 bases; bases outside gene matches: 4. CDR3 length: 14 residues. The CDR3 DNA follows: TGTGCCAGCAGCCGGGACAGGGTGCAAGAGACCCAGTACTTC. Translation: CASSRDRVQETQYF.

The chain uses TRBV9 and TRBJ1-1; D is unclear. The CDR3 is made up of 13 amino acids. V lost 0 bases, J lost 4 bases, and 7 bases lay in between. The germline CDR1 and CDR2 sequences are SGDLS and YYNGEE. The chain's CDR3 is CASSVEQATEAFF. The DNA of the CDR3 is TGTGCCAGCAGCGTAGAGCAAGCCACTGAAGCTTTCTTT. Combining the CDR3 with reference TRBV9 and TRBJ1-1 gives the whole variable domain DSGVTQTPKHLITATGQRVTLRCSPRSGDLSVYWYQQSLDQGLQFLIQYYNGEERAKGNILERFSAQQFPDLHSELNLSSLELGDSALYFCASSVEQATEAFFGQGTRLTVV.

V and J are TRBV28 and TRBJ1-2, with 9 bases that match TRBD1. CDR1 and CDR2 from the germline V gene are MDHEN and SYDVKM. This CDR3 is built from 17 residues. Germline trimming cut 10 bases from V and 0 bases from J; bases unmatched to any gene: 15. The CDR3 sequence is CATSMGQGGWANYGYTF. For the CDR3, the DNA is TGTGCCACCTCCATGGGACAGGGAGGATGGGCTAACTATGGCTACACCTTC.

The V and J genes are TRBV6-4 and TRBJ2-2; 7 nucleotides agree with TRBD2. The CDR3 covers 14 residues. CDR1 is MRHNA, CDR2 SNTAGT, per germline. V lost 2 bases, J lost 4 bases, and 1 base stayed unmatched. The chain's CDR3 is CASSDGGGTGELFF. The DNA of the CDR3 is TGTGCCAGCAGTGACGGGGGGGGCACCGGGGAGCTGTTTTTT.

The chain uses TRBV6-5 and TRBJ2-7; D is perhaps TRBD1 (5 bases). CDR3 length equals 14 residues. Germline V gene lookup returns CDR1 MNHEY and CDR2 SVGAGI. V dropped 0 bases and J dropped 4 bases, with 10 bases sitting between them. CDR3 region: CASSYSETAYEQYF. CDR3 DNA sequence: TGTGCCAGCAGTTACTCCGAGACAGCATACGAGCAGTACTTC.

The CDR3 DNA reads TGTGCCAGCAGCTTCGTAGATACGCAGTATTTT. Its translation is CASSFVDTQYF. The V call is TRBV5-6, the J call TRBJ2-3, with D uncertain. Germline loops: CDR1 SGHDT, CDR2 YYEEEE. This CDR3 has 11 residues. Trimming shortened V by 2 bases and J by 5 bases, and 3 bases separated the two germline ends.

CDR3 coding DNA: TGTGCCAGCAGAGTTAACAGGGACACTGAAGCTTTCTTT. Translation: CASRVNRDTEAFF. The chain recombines TRBV5-4 with TRBJ1-1, with a possible D match to TRBD1 (6 bases). Germline CDR1 SGHNT, CDR2 YYREEE (reference sequence). The CDR3 length is 13 residues. Trimming took 5 bases from V and 3 from J, leaving 11 bases between them.

This clone turned up a few times. The rearrangement uses TRBV2 and TRBJ1-2, with TRBD1 matching over 8 bases. Trimming removed 10 bases from V and 6 bases from J; junction bases left unmatched: 7. Germline assignment: CDR1 SNHLY and CDR2 FYNNEI. This CDR3 comprises 12 residues. The CDR3 nucleotides read TGTGCCACCAGGGGGCCGCCGGATGGCTACACCTTC. Its protein is CATRGPPDGYTF.

This chain links TRBV5-1 with TRBJ1-2; TRBD1 matches 7 bases. V lost 4 bases and J lost 0; bases outside the gene matches: 9. This CDR3 spans 16 amino acids. Per germline, CDR1 SGHRS and CDR2 YFSETQ. The CDR3 region is CASSHGQVLTNYGYTF. The CDR3 bases are TGCGCCAGCAGCCACGGACAGGTGCTTACTAACTATGGCTACACCTTC.

This clone occurred a few times. This rearrangement joins TRBV29-1 to TRBJ2-2; D possibly corresponds to TRBD1 (5 bases). V lost 4 bases and J lost 4, with 19 bases in between. Per the germline V gene, CDR1 is SQVTM and CDR2 is ANQGSEA. The CDR3 loop spans 16 amino acids. CDR3 sequence (DNA): TGCAGCGTTGGGGCTGGAGACAGTGAAATCACCGGGGAGCTGTTTTTT. Amino acids: CSVGAGDSEITGELFF.

This chain links TRBV10-2 with TRBJ1-2; D ambiguous. Trimming pared 3 bases from V and 4 bases from J, leaving 6 bases between. The germline V gene has CDR1 WSHSY and CDR2 SAAADI. This CDR3 region has 12 residues. This CDR3 is CASSEGVYGYTF. CDR3 coding DNA: TGCGCCAGCAGTGAAGGAGTCTATGGCTACACCTTC.

This clone was observed once. The CDR3 loop is CASSQNGETQYF. The CDR3 DNA reads TGCGCCAGCAGCCAGAACGGGGAGACCCAGTACTTC. This chain joins TRBV4-1 and TRBJ2-5; D gene unclear. The V end was cut by 3 bases, the J end by 5 bases, with 7 bases between. Germline-derived CDR1 and CDR2 are MGHRA and YSYEKL. This CDR3 has 12 amino acids.

This chain joins TRBV28 and TRBJ2-1; no definite D call. V lost 3 bases and J lost 4, with 7 bases in between. The CDR3 is 13 amino acids. Germline V gene sequence: CDR1 MDHEN, CDR2 SYDVKM. CDR3 residues: CASSLYGYNEQFF. In nucleotides, the CDR3 is TGTGCCAGCAGTTTGTACGGGTACAATGAGCAGTTCTTC.

The genes are TRBV7-6 and TRBJ2-1, with D maybe TRBD2 (5 bases). The CDR3 contains 14 residues. Germline V lookup: CDR1 SGHVS, CDR2 FNYEAQ. Between the trimmed V and J ends, which lost 5 bases and 1 base, there was a span of 9 bases. CDR3 nucleotide sequence: TGTGCCAGCAGCCCTAGAGGGTCCTACAATGAGCAGTTCTTC. Its protein is CASSPRGSYNEQFF.

This clone has a handful of counts. CDR3 region: CASSLEGGRTEQFF. CDR3 nucleotides: TGTGCCAGCAGCTTAGAGGGTGGGAGGACGGAGCAGTTCTTC. The chain combines TRBV7-9 with TRBJ2-1, with D possibly TRBD2 on 6 matching bases. The CDR3 length is 14 residues. Trimming removed 1 base at V and 10 bases at J, with 14 bases between. Germline assignment: CDR1 SEHNR and CDR2 FQNEAQ (reference sequence).

By frequency in the sample, this clone is medium-sized. The chain carries TRBV12-5 and TRBJ1-4; D remains ambiguous. The germline V gene has CDR1 LGHNT and CDR2 FRNRAP. Trimming stripped 2 bases from V and 8 bases from J, with 6 bases between. The CDR3 runs 12 residues. The CDR3, as DNA: TGTGCTAGTGGTTTGACTACCGAAAAACTGTTTTTT. Its protein product is CASGLTTEKLFF.

This chain links TRBV28 with TRBJ1-2; 12 positions match TRBD1. J was trimmed by 8 bases and V by 5 bases; bases with no gene match: 18. Germline-derived CDR1 and CDR2 are MDHEN and SYDVKM. This CDR3 contains 18 residues. The CDR3 protein is CASSVGPWGQGALRGYTF. The CDR3 nucleotides read TGTGCCAGCAGTGTGGGCCCCTGGGGACAGGGGGCATTGAGAGGCTACACCTTC.

The chain uses TRBV5-5 and TRBJ1-1, with D hard to call. The CDR3 runs to 13 residues. Per germline, CDR1 SGHKS and CDR2 YYEKEE (reference sequence). Trimming took 0 bases from V and 7 from J, leaving 10 bases between them. CDR3 in amino acids: CASSLERHLEAFF. The CDR3 nucleotides are TGTGCCAGCAGCTTGGAGAGGCACCTTGAAGCTTTCTTT.

This clone was observed a handful of times. This sequence joins TRBV7-8 and TRBJ2-7; TRBD2 matches at 7 bases. Germline trimming cut 11 bases from V and 1 base from J; bases unmatched to any gene: 11. CDR1 is SGHVS, CDR2 FQNEAQ, per germline. This CDR3 spans 14 amino acids. DNA of the CDR3: TGTGCCTCGCAAGCGGGGCTCGGATCCTACGAGCAGTACTTC. It yields the protein CASQAGLGSYEQYF.